The next 24 T cell receptor beta chains were all read from a single sample in a study of TIL therapy for anti-PD-1-resistant metastatic lung cancer. The libraries were made with immunoSEQ v3. TCRdb's copy holds only in-frame clones and misses some; the assay was immunoSEQ multiplex PCR. The repertoire holds 45,000 to 60,000 clones, with around 80% as singletons. Time point noted: pre-treatment sample, taken before nivolumab and TIL therapy. Sequences were derived from blood, sampled at baseline. All receptors derive from a woman between 30 and 85 years old with non-small cell lung cancer.

V is TRBV7-8 and J is TRBJ1-3, with D maybe TRBD1 (5 bases). The CDR3 runs 15 residues. The germline CDR1 and CDR2 sequences are SGHVS and FQNEAQ. Trimming shortened V by 5 bases and J by 2 bases, and 13 bases separated the two germline ends. The DNA for the CDR3 is TGTGCCAGCAGCCCAAGGACATTGCCTGGAAACACCATATATTTT. Its translation: CASSPRTLPGNTIYF.

The rearrangement joins TRBV28 to TRBJ1-5; D is unresolved. Trimming stripped 1 base from V and 3 bases from J, with 10 bases between. Germline V gene lookup returns CDR1 MDHEN and CDR2 SYDVKM. There are 15 residues in the CDR3. The CDR3 DNA reads TGTGCCAGCAGTTTATCTACCAGCTACAATCAGCCCCAGCATTTT. Translation gives CASSLSTSYNQPQHF.

The rearrangement joins TRBV9 to TRBJ2-2; D is uncertain. The V and J ends lost 0 bases and 7 bases respectively, with 4 bases between them. The length of the CDR3 is 12 residues. Germline CDR1 reads SGDLS; CDR2 reads YYNGEE. The CDR3 bases are TGTGCCAGCAGCGTAGCTGTCGGGGAGCTGTTTTTT. Its protein is CASSVAVGELFF.

The gene calls are TRBV10-3 and TRBJ1-3; 7 bases match TRBD1. The trim removed 8 bases at V and 1 base at J, leaving 2 bases unmatched. Germline V lookup: CDR1 ENHRY, CDR2 SYGVKD. The CDR3 is made up of 13 amino acids. CDR3 in amino acids: CAISGGSGNTIYF. CDR3 nucleotides: TGTGCCATCTCAGGGGGATCTGGAAACACCATATATTTT.

V gene TRBV2 combines with J gene TRBJ1-1, with D maybe TRBD1 (5 bases). Germline CDR1 SNHLY, CDR2 FYNNEI. This CDR3 comprises 15 residues. Trimming took 0 bases from V and 4 from J, leaving 12 bases between them. CDR3 nucleotide sequence: TGTGCCAGCAGTGAAGCATCAGGGATGGGCACTGAAGCTTTCTTT. Its protein product is CASSEASGMGTEAFF.

V gene TRBV6-1 combines with J gene TRBJ2-5, with D possibly TRBD1 on 6 matching bases. TRBJ2-7 matches the DNA end more closely, so the J call is doubtful. The CDR3 length is 15 residues. Germline CDR1 is MNHNS and CDR2 is SASEGT. The CDR3 nucleotides are TGTGCCAGCAGTCAAGGTGACAGGAGTGTCTACGAGCAGTACTTC. Its protein is CASSQGDRSVYEQYF.

The chain has TRBV10-1 and TRBJ2-1, with D maybe TRBD1 (6 bases). The V gene's germline CDR1 is WNHNN and CDR2 SYGVQD (reference sequence). V lost 3 bases and J 0 bases, leaving 15 bases between the germline ends. The CDR3 loop spans 17 amino acids. The CDR3 sequence is CASSEGQSLNSYNEQFF. DNA of the CDR3: TGCGCCAGCAGTGAAGGACAGTCCCTAAACTCCTACAATGAGCAGTTCTTC.

This clone came up once. The chain uses TRBV6-6 and TRBJ1-2, with 7 bases lining up with TRBD1. The CDR3 length is 13 residues. CDR1 and CDR2 from the germline V gene are MNHNY and SVGAGI (reference sequence). The junction had 15 bases not matched to a gene; V was cut back by 7 bases and J by 13 bases. CDR3 sequence (DNA): TGTGCCAGCAAAGACCAGGAGGGGGCCGCTTCCACCTTC. Translation gives CASKDQEGAASTF.

The V call is TRBV27, the J call TRBJ2-3; 8 positions agree with TRBD2. This CDR3 is built from 17 residues. V dropped 5 bases and J dropped 3; count of bases not matched to a gene: 13. Germline V lookup: CDR1 MNHEY, CDR2 SMNVEV (reference sequence). CDR3 amino acids: CASSPLWLAGGTDTQYF. CDR3 DNA: TGTGCCAGCAGTCCCCTTTGGCTAGCGGGTGGGACAGATACGCAGTATTTT.

The V call is TRBV2, the J call TRBJ2-3, with D unclear. This CDR3 region has 15 residues. The germline CDR1 and CDR2 sequences are SNHLY and FYNNEI. V was trimmed by 2 bases and J by 0 bases, leaving 9 bases between them. The CDR3 loop reads CASSERPTSTDTQYF. In DNA form, the CDR3 reads TGTGCCAGCAGTGAACGGCCCACTAGCACAGATACGCAGTATTTT.

This clone was seen once. The chain recombines TRBV5-6 with TRBJ2-7, with 10 bases that match TRBD2. From germline, CDR1 is SGHDT and CDR2 YYEEEE. The length of the CDR3 is 18 residues. J was trimmed by 4 bases and V by 0 bases; bases with no gene match: 13. CDR3: CASSLGPPSSGSGYEQYF. Written as DNA, the CDR3 is TGTGCCAGCAGCTTGGGCCCCCCCTCTAGCGGGAGCGGGTACGAGCAGTACTTC.

The chain has TRBV11-2 and TRBJ1-5; D not resolved. In germline, CDR1 is SGHAT, CDR2 FQNNGV. This CDR3 comprises 15 residues. The germline V and J ends were trimmed by 1 base and 6 bases, with 13 bases remaining between them. CDR3 DNA sequence: TGTGCCAGCAGCTTAGGACGTGGCTTTAGTCAGCCCCAGCATTTT. It codes for CASSLGRGFSQPQHF.

As for this clone: This is likely a read error, given that the CDR3 carries no conserved phenylalanine or tryptophan at its end. The chain couples TRBV6-5 to TRBJ1-1; D is possibly TRBD1 (6 bases). CDR3 length: 14 residues. Germline-derived CDR1 and CDR2 are MNHEY and SVGAGI. Trimming removed 1 base at V and 6 bases at J, with 12 bases between. DNA of the CDR3: TGTGCCAGCAGTTACTTGCGGGGGGGCGCTGAAGCTTTCTCT. Translated, it gives CASSYLRGGAEAFS.

The V and J genes are TRBV7-2 and TRBJ1-1; D possibly corresponds to TRBD1 (5 bases). This CDR3 spans 14 amino acids. CDR1 and CDR2 (germline): SGHTA, FQGNSA. Deletions cut 2 bases from V and 4 bases from J, with 11 bases between. Here the CDR3 reads CASSLWTGGTEAFF. DNA of the CDR3: TGTGCCAGCAGCTTATGGACGGGGGGCACTGAAGCTTTCTTT.

The J gene is TRBJ1-4, the V gene TRBV30, with TRBD1 identical over 8 bases. J lost 14 bases, V lost 7 bases, and 12 bases had no gene match. This CDR3 comprises 12 residues. Germline V CDR1 and CDR2: GTSNPN, SVGIG (reference sequence). The CDR3: CASGTGPYTLFF. CDR3 bases: TGTGCCTCCGGGACAGGACCCTACACTCTGTTTTTT.

The chain links TRBV19 to TRBJ2-1; TRBD2 aligns across 10 bases. The germline V gene encodes CDR1 LNHDA and CDR2 SQIVND (reference sequence). The CDR3 is 16 residues long. V lost 5 bases to trimming and J lost 6 bases; unmatched junction nucleotides: 10. CDR3 nucleotides: TGTGCCAGTAGTTCTCTAGCGGGAGTTTTCGGCAATGAGCAGTTCTTC. Its protein product is CASSSLAGVFGNEQFF.

The chain carries TRBV4-1 and TRBJ2-7; perhaps TRBD2 as D (6 bases). Germline loops: CDR1 MGHRA, CDR2 YSYEKL. CDR3 size: 16 residues. The V end was cut by 6 bases, the J end by 2 bases, with 20 bases between. CDR3 sequence reads: CASSFSSGEVTYEQYF. CDR3 bases: TGCGCCAGCAGTTTCTCCTCGGGAGAGGTTACCTACGAGCAGTACTTC.

The CDR3 region is CASSKGGFSNQPQHF. In DNA form, the CDR3 reads TGTGCCAGCAGTAAAGGGGGTTTCAGCAATCAGCCCCAGCATTTT. This chain uses TRBV27 with TRBJ1-5, with TRBD1 as a possible D gene (6 bases). From germline, CDR1 is MNHEY and CDR2 SMNVEV (reference sequence). V lost 5 bases and J 1 base, leaving 12 bases between the germline ends. The CDR3 covers 15 residues.

The gene calls are TRBV14 and TRBJ2-3, with TRBD1 matching over 7 bases. This CDR3 spans 15 amino acids. Looked up from germline, CDR1 is SGHDN and CDR2 is FVKESK. J gave up 3 bases and V 5 bases, and 8 bases lay outside the gene matches. The CDR3 coding sequence is TGTGCCAGCAGCGCCCGACAGGGTTTGACAGATACGCAGTATTTT. Translating it yields CASSARQGLTDTQYF.

V gene TRBV7-8 combines with J gene TRBJ2-3; D gene uncertain. The germline CDR1 and CDR2 sequences are SGHVS and FQNEAQ. The ends were cut back, 5 bases at V and 2 bases at J, with 5 bases in the middle. This CDR3 has 12 residues. The CDR3 DNA sequence: TGTGCCAGCAGCCTCCACACAGATACGCAGTATTTT. Translated: CASSLHTDTQYF. The full variable domain, in which reference TRBV7-8 and TRBJ2-3 provide the parts outside the CDR3, is GAGVSQSPRYKVAKRGQDVALRCDPISGHVSLFWYQQALGQGPEFLTYFQNEAQLDKSGLPSDRFFAERPEGSVSTLKIQRTQQEDSAVYLCASSLHTDTQYFGPGTRLTVL.

The V call is TRBV10-1, the J call TRBJ1-1; 7 nucleotides agree with TRBD1. This CDR3 is built from 13 residues. Germline V CDR1 and CDR2: WNHNN, SYGVQD (reference sequence). V lost 6 bases and J lost 3; bases outside the gene matches: 4. CDR3 DNA sequence: TGCGCCAGCAGGTCGCAGGGGGACACTGAAGCTTTCTTT. This translates into CASRSQGDTEAFF.

The chain employs TRBV6-6 and TRBJ2-5; D is unresolved. The CDR3 is made up of 14 amino acids. Per germline, CDR1 MNHNY and CDR2 SVGAGI (reference sequence). V shed 2 bases and J shed 5 bases, with 12 bases lying between them. The CDR3 region has the DNA TGTGCCAGCAGTTACCCTGGGTCGGTGGAGACCCAGTACTTC. This translates into CASSYPGSVETQYF.

The chain links TRBV11-3 to TRBJ2-3; a possible D gene is TRBD2 (6 bases). Germline CDR1 and CDR2: SGHNT and YENEEA. V was clipped by 5 bases and J by 2 bases, with 14 bases between them. The length of the CDR3 is 15 residues. This CDR3 is CASSLTPGDTDTQYF. The CDR3 nucleotides are TGTGCCAGCAGCCTAACTCCGGGAGACACAGATACGCAGTATTTT.

This clone is labeled as medium-sized. The chain recombines TRBV7-2 with TRBJ2-2; weak D call: TRBD2 (5 bases). V was cut by 2 bases and J by 6 bases, with 13 bases left in between. Germline V gives CDR1 SGHTA, CDR2 FQGNSA. The CDR3 spans 15 residues. Here the CDR3 DNA reads TGTGCCAGCAGCTTATTCGAGAGGGCGCCCGGGGAGCTGTTTTTT. This codes for CASSLFERAPGELFF.